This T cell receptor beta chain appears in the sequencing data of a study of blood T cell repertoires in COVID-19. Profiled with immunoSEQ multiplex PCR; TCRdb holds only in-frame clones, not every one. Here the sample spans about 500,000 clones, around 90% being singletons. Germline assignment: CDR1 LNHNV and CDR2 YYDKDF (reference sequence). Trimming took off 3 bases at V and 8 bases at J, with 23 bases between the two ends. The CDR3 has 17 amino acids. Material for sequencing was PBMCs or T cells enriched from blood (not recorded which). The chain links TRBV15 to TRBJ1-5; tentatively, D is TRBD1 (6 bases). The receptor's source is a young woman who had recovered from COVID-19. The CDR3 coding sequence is TGTGCCACCAGCAGTGGCCAGGGGTTTAAGCCCTATAAGCCCCAGCATTTT. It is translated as CATSSGQGFKPYKPQHF.